This entry concerns a single TCR beta chain. No antigen is known for it. Unique molecular identifiers were carried by the TCR beta cDNA libraries. TCRdb re-called the PCR reads with MiXCR, one entry per CDR3 protein. The repertoire has 700,000 to 900,000 distinct CDR3 sequences, about half of them found once; the top ten carry roughly 4.9%. The record originates from a study of post-analysis software for immune sequencing data. Study findings and constraints: TRBV5-6, TRBV5-1 and TRBV20-1 were among a handful of TRBV segments more frequent in patients than controls. Compared against controls, patients with multiple sclerosis displayed significantly lower normalized Chao1 diversity.

J was trimmed by 3 bases and V by 6 bases; bases with no gene match: 6. The CDR3 runs to 14 residues. Looked up from germline, CDR1 is SNHLY and CDR2 is FYNNEI. The material sequenced was blood. V is TRBV2 and J is TRBJ2-7; the match to TRBD1 covers 9 bases. This clonotype was obtained from a girl under 18 with multiple sclerosis. CDR3 sequence reads: CASSPAGQGYEQYF. The CDR3 DNA reads as TGTGCCAGCAGCCCCGCGGGACAGGGCTACGAGCAGTACTTC.